Listed here are 20 T cell receptor beta chains from one sample, sequenced in a study of blood T cells in healthy people across ages. Sample-barcoded 5' priming and a J-beta primer mix drove a second PCR of roughly 6 to 12 cycles. TCRdb ran MiXCR on the 5' RACE reads and lists one entry per CDR3 protein. The sample consists of roughly 930,000 distinct CDR3 sequences, 40% to 60% of them appearing once. Sequencing was carried out using blood. Source of these receptors: a man aged 25 to 40 in good health.

The V and J genes are TRBV20-1 and TRBJ1-5, with 8 bases that match TRBD1. Germline CDR1 reads DFQATT; CDR2 reads SNEGSKA (reference sequence). V trimming: 1 base; J trimming: 3 bases; junction bases outside the gene matches: 5. The CDR3 totals 15 residues. The CDR3 here is CSARGGTGPNQPQHF. The CDR3 nucleotides are TGCAGTGCTAGAGGCGGGACAGGACCCAATCAGCCCCAGCATTTT.

The chain employs TRBV12-3 or TRBV12-4 and TRBJ2-7; D is undetermined. CDR3 length: 15 amino acids. Trimming cost V 6 bases and J 0 bases, with 15 bases left between them. The CDR3 region is CASSVDDPNSYEQYF. The CDR3 region has the DNA TGTGCCAGCAGCGTGGACGACCCAAACTCCTACGAGCAGTACTTC.

This clonotype was found a few times. The gene calls are TRBV24-1 and TRBJ2-1, with 11 bases that match TRBD1. From germline, CDR1 is KGHDR and CDR2 SFDVKD. The CDR3 extends over 15 amino acids. The junction had 6 bases not matched to a gene; V was cut back by 9 bases and J by 3 bases. The CDR3 is CATGRTGGFYNEQFF. CDR3 nucleotide sequence: TGTGCCACCGGCCGGACAGGGGGCTTCTACAATGAGCAGTTCTTC.

This clonotype was counted only a few times. The CDR3 nucleotides read TGTGCCAGCAGCTGGGGACTAGCCCCCGCCCAGTACTTC. Translated: CASSWGLAPAQYF. This sequence joins TRBV28 and TRBJ2-5, with TRBD2 matching 9 bases. The CDR3 has 13 amino acids. The V gene's germline CDR1 is MDHEN and CDR2 SYDVKM. The V and J ends lost 6 bases and 9 bases, in that order; junction bases with no gene match: 8.

The V gene is TRBV20-1, the J gene TRBJ2-3, with 12 bases matching TRBD2. The germline V gene encodes CDR1 DFQATT and CDR2 SNEGSKA (reference sequence). The trim removed 1 base at V and 5 bases at J, leaving 7 bases unmatched. The CDR3 has 16 amino acids. The CDR3 loop is CSARAPSGGALDTQYF. For the CDR3, the DNA is TGCAGTGCTAGAGCCCCTAGCGGGGGGGCTTTAGATACGCAGTATTTT.

V gene TRBV6-2 or TRBV6-3 combines with J gene TRBJ2-5, with D tentatively TRBD2 (6 bases). Germline CDR1 MNHEY, CDR2 SVGEGT. The CDR3 is made up of 15 amino acids. The V end lost 6 bases, the J end lost 5 bases, and 19 bases lay between the germline ends. The CDR3, as DNA: TGTGCCAGCAGCCACCGGACCGATGGGGGGGAGACCCAGTACTTC. Translating gives CASSHRTDGGETQYF.

V and J are TRBV18 and TRBJ2-7, with D perhaps matching TRBD1 or TRBD2 (5 bases each). This CDR3 region has 15 residues. Germline V gives CDR1 KGHSH, CDR2 LQKENI. V was trimmed by 0 bases and J by 2 bases, leaving 11 bases between them. In nucleotides, the CDR3 is TGTGCCAGCTCACCACCCGCAGGGAGTCCCTACGAGCAGTACTTC. It specifies CASSPPAGSPYEQYF. The whole variable domain, filled in from reference TRBV18 and TRBJ2-7, reads NAGVMQNPRHLVRRRGQEARLRCSPMKGHSHVYWYRQLPEEGLKFMVYLQKENIIDESGMPKERFSAEFPKEGPSILRIQQVVRGDSAAYFCASSPPAGSPYEQYFGPGTRLTVT.

The chain has TRBV20-1 and TRBJ2-1, with 10 bases matching TRBD1. Germline CDR1 reads DFQATT; CDR2 reads SNEGSKA (reference sequence). The ends lost 4 bases at V and 5 bases at J; junction bases unmatched: 5. This CDR3 has 14 amino acids. CDR3 in amino acids: CSATRQGANNEQFF. CDR3 nucleotides: TGCAGTGCTACCCGACAGGGGGCGAACAATGAGCAGTTCTTC.

This chain uses TRBV7-6 with TRBJ2-1; a possible D gene is TRBD1 (5 bases). Germline loops: CDR1 SGHVS, CDR2 FNYEAQ. The CDR3 has 16 residues. Trimming shortened V by 2 bases and J by 3 bases, and 14 bases separated the two germline ends. CDR3 residues: CASSLFGPGNYNEQFF. CDR3 nucleotides: TGTGCCAGCAGCTTATTTGGTCCAGGGAACTACAATGAGCAGTTCTTC. Together with reference TRBV7-6 and TRBJ2-1, the CDR3 gives the full variable domain: GAGVSQSPRYKVTKRGQDVALRCDPISGHVSLYWYRQALGQGPEFLTYFNYEAQQDKSGLPNDRFSAERPEGSISTLTIQRTEQRDSAMYRCASSLFGPGNYNEQFFGPGTRLTVL.

There are a few counts of this clonotype. The gene calls are TRBV15 and TRBJ1-5; 8 nucleotides line up with TRBD1. The CDR3 has 15 residues. V shed 0 bases and J 4 bases; nucleotides not matched to a gene: 2. Germline values: CDR1 LNHNV, CDR2 YYDKDF (reference sequence). For the CDR3, the DNA is TGTGCCACCAGCAGAGATCGACAGGGGAATCAGCCCCAGCATTTT. Amino acids: CATSRDRQGNQPQHF.

The gene calls are TRBV14 and TRBJ1-2; D possibly corresponds to TRBD1 (5 bases). Germline V CDR1 and CDR2: SGHDN, FVKESK. Trimming left V 0 bases short and J 3 bases short, with 11 bases between. The CDR3 covers 15 residues. The CDR3 spells CASSQDVGPHYGYTF. CDR3 nucleotide sequence: TGTGCCAGCAGCCAAGACGTGGGGCCTCACTATGGCTACACCTTC. Using reference TRBV14 and TRBJ1-2 for the parts outside the CDR3, the full variable domain is EAGVTQFPSHSVIEKGQTVTLRCDPISGHDNLYWYRRVMGKEIKFLLHFVKESKQDESGMPNNRFLAERTGGTYSTLKVQPAELEDSGVYFCASSQDVGPHYGYTFGSGTRLTVV.

The sample holds many counts of this clonotype. The genes are TRBV20-1 and TRBJ2-7; 12 bases align to TRBD2. Germline V gene data show CDR1 as DFQATT and CDR2 as SNEGSKA (reference sequence). The ends lost 0 bases at V and 0 bases at J; junction bases unmatched: 6. The CDR3 contains 17 residues. The CDR3 protein is CSARDPTSGGYSYEQYF. The CDR3 coding sequence is TGCAGTGCTAGAGACCCCACTAGCGGGGGGTACTCCTACGAGCAGTACTTC.

This chain connects TRBV20-1 to TRBJ2-5; possible D gene TRBD2, 6 bases. Germline values: CDR1 DFQATT, CDR2 SNEGSKA (reference sequence). CDR3 length: 12 residues. The CDR3 reads CSRRMGGETQYF. For the CDR3, the DNA is TGCAGCCGAAGAATGGGAGGAGAGACCCAGTACTTC.

This chain connects TRBV29-1 to TRBJ2-5, with 7 bases that match TRBD1. This CDR3 contains 13 residues. V shed 6 bases, J shed 11 bases, and the junction held 15 bases outside the gene matches. CDR1 and CDR2 from the germline V gene are SQVTM and ANQGSEA. The CDR3 DNA reads TGCAGCGTCGAGATGACAGGGTTGCATGAGCAGTACTTC. Protein sequence: CSVEMTGLHEQYF.

The chain joins TRBV27 to TRBJ1-2; maybe TRBD1 (5 bases). Trimming shortened V by 4 bases and J by 4 bases, and 13 bases separated the two germline ends. The CDR3 totals 14 residues. In germline, CDR1 is MNHEY, CDR2 SMNVEV (reference sequence). CDR3 bases: TGTGCCAGCAGTTACAGGAGATACGGCTATGGCTACACCTTC. This encodes CASSYRRYGYGYTF.

This clonotype was seen ten or more times. V usage is TRBV14 and J usage is TRBJ1-2; D is possibly TRBD1 (5 bases). CDR3 length: 15 residues. CDR1 SGHDN and CDR2 FVKESK come from the germline V gene. Trimming removed 4 bases from V and 2 bases from J, with 14 bases in between. CDR3 nucleotides: TGTGCCAGCAGCCCGGCCGGGGGAGCCAACTATGGCTACACCTTC. This gives the protein CASSPAGGANYGYTF.

The rearrangement joins TRBV28 to TRBJ1-2; 7 bases are shared with TRBD1. The CDR3 contains 16 residues. J lost 1 base, V lost 6 bases, and 11 bases had no gene match. In germline, CDR1 is MDHEN, CDR2 SYDVKM. The chain's CDR3 is CASSGQDSLDNYGYTF. In DNA form, the CDR3 reads TGTGCCAGCAGCGGACAGGATAGTTTGGATAACTATGGCTACACCTTC.

Remarks on this clonotype: It may be a read error: a sequence one base away is much more abundant. Given the absence of the conserved phenylalanine or tryptophan at the CDR3 end, a read error is likely. This chain uses TRBV29-1 with TRBJ2-5, with TRBD1 matching 7 bases. The CDR3 runs to 12 residues. Germline V gene data show CDR1 as SQVTM and CDR2 as ANQGSEA. Trimming at V came to 6 bases and at J to 2 bases, leaving 3 bases not matched to a gene. CDR3 loop: CSVQGSQETQYY. The CDR3 coding sequence is TGCAGCGTACAGGGGTCTCAAGAGACCCAGTACTAC.

The rearrangement uses TRBV20-1 and TRBJ2-5; tentative D call: TRBD2 (5 bases). Germline values: CDR1 DFQATT, CDR2 SNEGSKA (reference sequence). V shed 5 bases and J shed 11 bases, with 21 bases lying between them. The CDR3 spans 13 residues. The CDR3, as DNA: TGCAGTGCTCGTCGGGGAGAGCCCTTTGAGCAGTACTTC. Translated, it gives CSARRGEPFEQYF.

The chain uses TRBV12-3 or TRBV12-4 and TRBJ2-7; possible D gene TRBD1, 6 bases. CDR3 length: 14 residues. The V end was cut by 6 bases, the J end by 6 bases, with 18 bases between. The CDR3 DNA reads as TGTGCCAGCAGCCCACAACCAGGGGTGGTCGAGCAGTACTTC. It translates to CASSPQPGVVEQYF.